The 27 T cell receptor beta chains given below trace back to one sample, sequenced in a study of neurological immune-mediated disorders. Specified time point: longitudinal time-point 2. TCRdb ran MiXCR on the 5' RACE reads and lists one entry per CDR3 protein. This sample has fewer than 70,000 distinct CDR3 sequences, with about 8.9% found just once. Sequencing was done on a sample of PBMCs. These TCRs come from a man younger than 40 in good health.

This clonotype was seen only a few times. J is TRBJ1-5 and V is TRBV27; 8 bases match TRBD1. CDR1 and CDR2 from the germline V gene are MNHEY and SMNVEV (reference sequence). The CDR3 is made up of 15 amino acids. Unmatched junction bases numbered 9, after V lost 8 bases and J lost 3 bases. CDR3 amino acids: CASGPGDRYNQPQHF. The CDR3 nucleotides are TGTGCCAGCGGACCTGGGGACAGGTACAATCAGCCCCAGCATTTT.

In the case of this clonotype: The junction departs from the called germline gene at one end, perhaps through a read error. V gene TRBV7-3 combines with J gene TRBJ2-1, with no clear D. In germline, CDR1 is SGHTA, CDR2 FQGTGA. The CDR3 has 14 amino acids. CDR3 DNA: TGTGCCAGCAGTTCCCTTTCAACCTCCAATGAGCCGTTCTTC. Amino acids: CASSSLSTSNEPFF.

In its sample, this clonotype was seen many times. This chain joins TRBV27 and TRBJ2-5, with D hard to call. The germline V and J ends were trimmed by 4 bases and 4 bases, with 13 bases remaining between them. Looked up from germline, CDR1 is MNHEY and CDR2 is SMNVEV (reference sequence). This CDR3 comprises 14 residues. In DNA form, the CDR3 reads TGTGCCAGCAGTTCAACGTGGCAGCTAGAGACCCAGTACTTC. It encodes CASSSTWQLETQYF.

This clonotype was found many times. The chain couples TRBV14 to TRBJ2-2; 11 nucleotides align to TRBD2. V lost 0 bases to trimming and J lost 4 bases; unmatched junction nucleotides: 7. The length of the CDR3 is 18 residues. CDR1 is SGHDN and CDR2 is FVKESK in the germline V gene. CDR3 protein: CASSQDASGRPSTGELFF. CDR3 nucleotides: TGTGCCAGCAGCCAAGATGCTAGCGGGAGGCCTAGCACCGGGGAGCTGTTTTTT. Filled out from reference TRBV14 and TRBJ2-2, the complete variable domain reads EAGVTQFPSHSVIEKGQTVTLRCDPISGHDNLYWYRRVMGKEIKFLLHFVKESKQDESGMPNNRFLAERTGGTYSTLKVQPAELEDSGVYFCASSQDASGRPSTGELFFGEGSRLTVL.

This clonotype was seen many times. This chain's CDR3 is CASSYSMLAAYEQYF. The CDR3 nucleotides are TGTGCCAGCAGTTACTCGATGCTAGCGGCCTACGAGCAGTACTTC. The V and J genes are TRBV6-5 and TRBJ2-7; 7 bases are shared with TRBD2. J gave up 2 bases and V 0 bases, and 4 bases lay outside the gene matches. Germline-derived CDR1 and CDR2 are MNHEY and SVGAGI. The CDR3 length is 15 residues.

Ten or more counts support this clonotype. The chain combines TRBV18 with TRBJ1-1, with D hard to call. Looked up from germline, CDR1 is KGHSH and CDR2 is LQKENI. The CDR3 covers 11 residues. The V and J ends lost 3 bases and 8 bases respectively, with 7 bases between them. CDR3 amino acids: CASSPQPEAFF. CDR3 coding DNA: TGTGCCAGCTCACCGCAACCCGAAGCTTTCTTT.

This clonotype was counted many times. The gene calls are TRBV5-1 and TRBJ2-1, with 11 nucleotides matching TRBD1. After removal of 1 base from V and 7 bases from J, the junction contained 10 bases not matched to a gene. The CDR3 consists of 17 residues. Germline CDR1 and CDR2: SGHRS and YFSETQ. The CDR3, as DNA: TGCGCCAGCAGCTTGAAGGGACAGGGGGAGGAGACGAATGAGCAGTTCTTC. Residues: CASSLKGQGEETNEQFF.

In this sample, this clonotype turned up many times. This rearrangement joins TRBV5-6 to TRBJ2-2, with 11 bases matching TRBD2. The CDR3 contains 21 residues. Germline CDR1 is SGHDT and CDR2 is YYEEEE. V gave up 0 bases and J gave up 1 base; unmatched junction bases: 14. This CDR3 is CASSLVAGTSGTRGNTGELFF. The CDR3 nucleotides read TGTGCCAGCAGCTTGGTAGCCGGGACTAGCGGAACCAGAGGGAACACCGGGGAGCTGTTTTTT.

At least ten counts were recorded for this clonotype. The V call is TRBV7-2, the J call TRBJ2-2; tentative D call: TRBD2 (6 bases). The V gene lost 5 bases and the J gene lost 7 bases, with 17 bases spanning the gap. CDR3 length equals 15 residues. The germline V gene has CDR1 SGHTA and CDR2 FQGNSA. CDR3 amino acids: CASSPRFGGGGELFF. The DNA for the CDR3 is TGTGCCAGCAGCCCACGTTTCGGGGGTGGCGGGGAGCTGTTTTTT.

This clonotype was picked up many times. The rearrangement uses TRBV7-2 and TRBJ2-5; TRBD2 matches at 8 bases. This CDR3 is 14 amino acids long. Germline CDR1 SGHTA, CDR2 FQGNSA. V dropped 5 bases and J dropped 9; count of bases not matched to a gene: 11. This CDR3 reads CASSPPRREEAQYF. The CDR3 DNA reads TGTGCCAGCAGCCCCCCGAGGCGGGAGGAGGCCCAGTACTTC.

This clonotype was seen at least ten times. The gene calls are TRBV20-1 and TRBJ2-3, with D hard to call. The CDR3 covers 12 residues. Per germline, CDR1 DFQATT and CDR2 SNEGSKA (reference sequence). V lost 4 bases, J lost 4 bases, and 9 bases lay in between. CDR3 residues: CSATDVADTQYF. The CDR3 DNA sequence: TGCAGTGCTACCGATGTTGCAGATACGCAGTATTTT.

Remarks on this clonotype: A read error is possible here, since a much larger clone lies one base away. The gene calls are TRBV6-2 or TRBV6-3 and TRBJ2-3; TRBD2 might be the D (6 bases). Germline assignment: CDR1 MNHEY and CDR2 SVGEGT. The CDR3 totals 16 residues. DNA for the CDR3: TGTGCCAGCAGACGCGGGACCTTCCTTAGCACAGATATGCAGTATTTT. Amino acids: CASRRGTFLSTDMQYF.

The V call is TRBV28, the J call TRBJ1-2; no firm D call. The CDR3 has 14 amino acids. The V end lost 4 bases, the J end lost 2 bases, and 11 bases lay between the germline ends. The germline CDR1 and CDR2 sequences are MDHEN and SYDVKM. The CDR3 protein is CASSWASGNYGYTF. In nucleotides, the CDR3 is TGTGCCAGCAGTTGGGCCAGCGGGAACTATGGCTACACCTTC.

This clonotype was seen many times. V gene TRBV5-6 combines with J gene TRBJ2-4; 9 bases agree with TRBD1. This CDR3 contains 16 residues. In germline, CDR1 is SGHDT, CDR2 YYEEEE. The V and J ends lost 3 bases and 4 bases, in that order; junction bases with no gene match: 8. CDR3: CASSWGGGTGKNIQYF. The CDR3 bases are TGTGCCAGCAGCTGGGGGGGCGGGACAGGGAAAAACATTCAGTACTTC.

This clonotype appeared many times. The CDR3 sequence is CSARQIRGFEGYTF. CDR3 sequence (DNA): TGCAGTGCTAGGCAAATTCGGGGCTTTGAAGGCTACACCTTC. V usage is TRBV20-1 and J usage is TRBJ1-2; a possible D gene is TRBD1 (5 bases). The germline V gene encodes CDR1 DFQATT and CDR2 SNEGSKA (reference sequence). The CDR3 sequence is 14 residues long. V shed 3 bases and J shed 8 bases, with 19 bases lying between them.

This clonotype appeared many times. The rearrangement joins TRBV2 to TRBJ2-1, with 11 bases fitting TRBD2. Germline assignment: CDR1 SNHLY and CDR2 FYNNEI. The V segment lost 6 bases and the J segment 10 bases; nucleotides outside the gene matches: 2. The CDR3 loop spans 12 amino acids. CDR3 region: CASSRTSGEQFF. The CDR3, as DNA: TGTGCCAGCAGCCGGACTAGCGGGGAGCAGTTCTTC.

This clonotype was seen repeatedly, ten times or more. This chain joins TRBV27 and TRBJ1-4; D may be TRBD1 (6 bases). Germline-derived CDR1 and CDR2 are MNHEY and SMNVEV (reference sequence). The germline V and J ends were trimmed by 3 bases and 5 bases, with 22 bases remaining between them. The CDR3 covers 18 residues. CDR3 residues: CASSFSGTKRPRNEKLFF. In DNA, the CDR3 is TGTGCCAGCAGTTTCTCCGGGACAAAACGCCCCCGGAATGAAAAACTGTTTTTT.

This clonotype has ten or more counts. The chain recombines TRBV6-6 with TRBJ2-3; D assignment may be TRBD1 or TRBD2 (5 bases each). The V gene's germline CDR1 is MNHNY and CDR2 SVGAGI (reference sequence). The CDR3 runs 16 residues. Deletions cut 6 bases from V and 2 bases from J, with 18 bases between. CDR3 sequence (DNA): TGTGCCAGCAGAACGGGGCAGGGTCTTTACACAGATACGCAGTATTTT. Residues: CASRTGQGLYTDTQYF.

This clonotype was observed at least ten times. The V gene is TRBV27, the J gene TRBJ2-1; D gene uncertain. V lost 2 bases and J lost 16, with 15 bases in between. CDR1 and CDR2 (germline): MNHEY, SMNVEV (reference sequence). There are 12 residues in the CDR3. CDR3 sequence: CASSLAAVPLFF. CDR3 DNA sequence: TGTGCCAGCAGTTTAGCGGCAGTGCCATTATTCTTC.

There are many counts of this clonotype. The chain carries TRBV28 and TRBJ2-3, with TRBD2 identical over 7 bases. J gave up 5 bases and V 4 bases, and 3 bases lay outside the gene matches. The germline CDR1 and CDR2 sequences are MDHEN and SYDVKM. The CDR3 covers 13 residues. The CDR3 loop is CASSSGGRDTQYF. The DNA of the CDR3 is TGTGCCAGCAGTTCGGGGGGTCGAGATACGCAGTATTTT.

This clonotype was observed at least ten times. This chain uses TRBV20-1 with TRBJ2-1, with 7 bases fitting TRBD2. The CDR3 has 14 amino acids. Germline loops: CDR1 DFQATT, CDR2 SNEGSKA (reference sequence). The J segment lost 10 bases and the V segment lost 3 bases, leaving 12 bases of the junction unmatched. Here the CDR3 DNA reads TGCAGTGCTAGGGCTAGCGGTTTGGGGCAGGAGCAGTTCTTC. This translates into CSARASGLGQEQFF.

This clonotype has ten or more counts. The rearrangement uses TRBV4-3 and TRBJ2-1; 9 bases agree with TRBD2. There are 16 residues in the CDR3. J gave up 4 bases and V 3 bases, and 7 bases lay outside the gene matches. CDR1 LGHNA and CDR2 YSLEER come from the germline V gene. CDR3 sequence: CASSQATSGLYNEQFF. For the CDR3, the DNA is TGCGCCAGCAGCCAGGCTACTAGCGGGCTTTACAATGAGCAGTTCTTC.

This chain joins TRBV7-8 and TRBJ2-7, with no clear D. In germline, CDR1 is SGHVS, CDR2 FQNEAQ. CDR3 length equals 14 residues. V lost 4 bases and J 0 bases, leaving 10 bases between the germline ends. The CDR3 loop is CASSSGPHSYEQYF. The DNA for the CDR3 is TGTGCCAGCAGCTCGGGCCCCCACTCCTACGAGCAGTACTTC. The full variable domain, completed using reference TRBV7-8 and TRBJ2-7, is GAGVSQSPRYKVAKRGQDVALRCDPISGHVSLFWYQQALGQGPEFLTYFQNEAQLDKSGLPSDRFFAERPEGSVSTLKIQRTQQEDSAVYLCASSSGPHSYEQYFGPGTRLTVT.

This clonotype was counted many times. CDR3 region: CASSFPGQVGYNEQFF. The CDR3 nucleotides are TGTGCCAGCAGTTTCCCGGGACAGGTTGGTTACAATGAGCAGTTCTTC. The chain uses TRBV28 and TRBJ2-1; 8 bases match TRBD1. CDR3 length: 16 residues. Germline V lookup: CDR1 MDHEN, CDR2 SYDVKM. V lost 3 bases, J lost 4 bases, and 8 bases stayed unmatched.

This clonotype was observed at least ten times. CDR3 sequence (DNA): TGTGCCAGCAGCAACACCGTGGGGGGGGGCAGGACTGAAGCTTTCTTT. Amino acids: CASSNTVGGGRTEAFF. This chain joins TRBV7-2 and TRBJ1-1, with a possible D match to TRBD1 (6 bases). Germline CDR1 SGHTA, CDR2 FQGNSA. The CDR3 spans 16 residues. Trimming took off 5 bases at V and 5 bases at J, with 21 bases between the two ends.

This clonotype showed up many times. The germline gene is not matched at one end of the junction; a read error may be the cause. The rearrangement links TRBV11-2 to TRBJ1-3; maybe TRBD1 (5 bases). Germline CDR1 SGHAT, CDR2 FQNNGV. The CDR3 covers 17 residues. The chain's CDR3 is CASSPPDSRISGDTIYF. The CDR3 DNA reads TGTGCCAGCAGCCCACCAGACAGCCGAATCTCTGGAGACACCATATATTTT.

In its sample, this clonotype was seen many times. The gene calls are TRBV28 and TRBJ2-3; 8 positions match TRBD2. Per germline, CDR1 MDHEN and CDR2 SYDVKM. The ends lost 5 bases at V and 10 bases at J; junction bases unmatched: 17. CDR3 length: 16 amino acids. The CDR3 spells CASSKDGLAGARAQYF. The CDR3 region has the DNA TGTGCCAGCAGTAAGGACGGTCTAGCGGGCGCGAGGGCGCAGTATTTT.